Following are 9 T cell receptor beta chains from one sample sequenced in a study of blood T cell repertoires in COVID-19. The assay was immunoSEQ multiplex PCR, and TCRdb's table has in-frame clones only and misses some. The sample lists 150,000 or so clones; 86% were seen once. The source material was PBMCs or T cells enriched from blood (not recorded which). Receptor source: a man aged 45 to 65 who had recovered from COVID-19.

The chain couples TRBV27 to TRBJ2-3; D is perhaps TRBD2 (6 bases). Germline V CDR1 and CDR2: MNHEY, SMNVEV (reference sequence). This CDR3 is 15 amino acids long. V lost 7 bases, J lost 2 bases, and 16 bases lay in between. CDR3 protein: CASNPGGAFTDTQYF. The CDR3 DNA follows: TGTGCCAGCAATCCCGGCGGGGCTTTCACAGATACGCAGTATTTT.

The chain is built from TRBV11-2 and TRBJ1-1, with D hard to call. V shed 1 base and J shed 1 base, with 7 bases lying between them. The CDR3 is 14 amino acids. The germline V gene has CDR1 SGHAT and CDR2 FQNNGV. The DNA of the CDR3 is TGTGCCAGCAGCTTAGGGCGGCAGAACACTGAAGCTTTCTTT. It encodes CASSLGRQNTEAFF.

V is TRBV7-2 and J is TRBJ2-5; TRBD2 matches at 7 bases. V was pared by 5 bases and J by 3 bases, with 6 bases of the junction left unmatched. CDR3 length: 14 residues. The germline V gene has CDR1 SGHTA and CDR2 FQGNSA. Here the CDR3 reads CASSPFRGEETQYF. As DNA, the CDR3 is TGTGCCAGCAGCCCATTTCGGGGGGAAGAGACCCAGTACTTC.

The chain recombines TRBV15 with TRBJ1-2; unclear D gene. The CDR3 is 14 residues long. The ends were cut back, 0 bases at V and 8 bases at J, with 13 bases in the middle. Germline V gives CDR1 LNHNV, CDR2 YYDKDF (reference sequence). This CDR3 reads CATSRDPGSYGYTF. The CDR3 DNA reads as TGTGCCACCAGCAGAGATCCGGGGAGCTACGGCTACACCTTC.

This chain joins TRBV5-1 and TRBJ2-5; the match to TRBD1 covers 11 bases. Germline CDR1 is SGHRS and CDR2 is YFSETQ. The V gene end was trimmed by 0 bases and the J gene end by 5 bases; junction bases not matched to a gene: 3. The CDR3 is 15 residues long. The CDR3 region is CASSLAGQGDETQYF. The CDR3 DNA reads as TGCGCCAGCAGCTTGGCGGGACAGGGGGATGAGACCCAGTACTTC.

The DNA for the CDR3 is TGCGCCAGCAGCCAATATAATGAGCAGTTCTTC. This encodes CASSQYNEQFF. The chain carries TRBV4-1 and TRBJ2-1, with unresolved D. Between the trimmed V and J ends, which lost 2 bases and 7 bases, there was a span of 3 bases. The CDR3 has 11 residues. The germline V gene has CDR1 MGHRA and CDR2 YSYEKL.

The CDR3 loop reads CASSLGEGDQPQHF. In nucleotides, the CDR3 is TGTGCCAGCAGCTTAGGAGAGGGTGACCAGCCCCAGCATTTT. The V call is TRBV13, the J call TRBJ1-5; D is undetermined. This CDR3 is built from 14 residues. Germline V gene lookup returns CDR1 PRHDT and CDR2 FYEKMQ (reference sequence). Trimming took 0 bases from V and 7 from J, leaving 10 bases between them.

This chain joins TRBV7-6 and TRBJ2-2, with TRBD2 matching 13 bases. Germline CDR1 is SGHVS and CDR2 is FNYEAQ. The CDR3 is 16 amino acids. Trimming at V came to 5 bases and at J to 5 bases, leaving 5 bases not matched to a gene. CDR3 sequence (DNA): TGTGCCAGCAGCCCTCGGACTAGCGGGAGTACCGGGGAGCTGTTTTTT. It encodes CASSPRTSGSTGELFF.

The chain is built from TRBV7-6 and TRBJ1-2, with 7 bases lining up with TRBD1. Germline assignment: CDR1 SGHVS and CDR2 FNYEAQ. With V trimmed by 3 bases and J by 8 bases, 6 bases remained unmatched. This CDR3 is built from 13 residues. CDR3 DNA: TGTGCCAGCAGCTTTACAGGGGAATACGGCTACACCTTC. This codes for CASSFTGEYGYTF.